This TCR beta chain was documented in a study of identical twins' blood T cells. The donors were healthy female monozygous twins, three pairs in total. CDR3 length equals 15 residues. CDR1 DFQATT and CDR2 SNEGSKA come from the germline V gene (reference sequence). With 6 bases removed from V and 2 bases from J, the gap between germline ends came to 16 bases. TCRdb reprocessed the 5' RACE reads with MiXCR, giving one entry per CDR3 protein. The data hold a few hundred thousand distinct CDR3 sequences, with about 28% observed a single time. This TCR was recovered from a woman aged 18-50 years in good health. The chain uses TRBV20-1 and TRBJ2-2, with a possible D match to TRBD2 (6 bases). The source material was PBMCs. The DNA of the CDR3 is TGCAGTGCCAACCGGCCCGGGGGTAACACCGGGGAGCTGTTTTTT. It is translated as CSANRPGGNTGELFF.